The rows below give T cell receptor beta chains drawn from one sample of a study of shared clonotypes between healthy human individuals. The method was immunoSEQ multiplex PCR; TCRdb's version includes in-frame clones alone and lacks a portion of them. The table shows about 480,000 clones, with 60% to 80% occurring only once. The source material was PBMCs. These receptors all stem from a woman aged 40-49 years in good health. Some clones in this sample may be carry-over from other donors' samples. The CDR3 runs from the conserved cysteine through the conserved F or W. D genes are given only for firm matches. Where a row states a size, it is once, few, many or the class of an expanded clone; other rows omit it.

clone_size: many; v_call: TRBV6-6; d_call: -; j_call: TRBJ2-1; cdr3_nt: TGTGCCAGCAGTTACCCTTTTGTGGGTACCTACAATGAGCAGTTCTTC; cdr3_aa: CASSYPFVGTYNEQFF
clone_size: -; v_call: TRBV28; d_call: TRBD2; j_call: TRBJ2-7; cdr3_nt: TGTGCCAGCAGTTTTACAAAGACTAGCGGGAGTAGCGAGCAGTACTTC; cdr3_aa: CASSFTKTSGSSEQYF
clone_size: -; v_call: TRBV5-1; d_call: -; j_call: TRBJ2-1; cdr3_nt: TGCGCCAGCAGCGTCAGGACTGGCTCCTACAATGAGCAGTTCTTC; cdr3_aa: CASSVRTGSYNEQFF
clone_size: -; v_call: TRBV5-4; d_call: -; j_call: TRBJ2-7; cdr3_nt: TGTGCCAGCACTCTAGGAGGAGCCTACGAGCAGTACTTC; cdr3_aa: CASTLGGAYEQYF
clone_size: -; v_call: TRBV10-3; d_call: -; j_call: TRBJ2-3; cdr3_nt: TGTGCCATCCGTAGCGGTCTTAGCACAGATACGCAGTATTTT; cdr3_aa: CAIRSGLSTDTQYF
clone_size: -; v_call: TRBV19; d_call: -; j_call: TRBJ1-4; cdr3_nt: TGTGCCAGTAGTATCCCCAGGGTCGGGGGAGATGAAAAACTGTTTTTT; cdr3_aa: CASSIPRVGGDEKLFF
clone_size: -; v_call: TRBV4-3; d_call: -; j_call: TRBJ1-4; cdr3_nt: TGCGCCAGCAGCCAAGATGGCCTCATTAATGAAAAACTGTTTTTT; cdr3_aa: CASSQDGLINEKLFF
clone_size: few; v_call: TRBV2; d_call: -; j_call: TRBJ2-1; cdr3_nt: TGTGCCAGCTCGCGCGGGGGCCACCCGTTCTTC; cdr3_aa: CASSRGGHPFF
clone_size: -; v_call: TRBV4-2; d_call: -; j_call: TRBJ2-7; cdr3_nt: TGTGCCAGCAGCCATGTAGGGGTTACTACTCCGTACGAGCAGTACTTC; cdr3_aa: CASSHVGVTTPYEQYF
clone_size: few; v_call: TRBV19; d_call: -; j_call: TRBJ1-1; cdr3_nt: TGTGCCAGTAGTTTTCAGGGTAACACTGAAGCTTTCTTT; cdr3_aa: CASSFQGNTEAFF
clone_size: -; v_call: TRBV9; d_call: TRBD1; j_call: TRBJ1-3; cdr3_nt: TGTGCCAGCAGCGTATCGGGACAGGGGCAAATATACGGAAACACCATATATTTT; cdr3_aa: CASSVSGQGQIYGNTIYF
clone_size: -; v_call: TRBV10-3; d_call: TRBD1; j_call: TRBJ2-1; cdr3_nt: TGTGCCATCAGTGTAGCAGGGGGCAATGAGCAGTTCTTC; cdr3_aa: CAISVAGGNEQFF
clone_size: -; v_call: TRBV7-6; d_call: -; j_call: TRBJ1-1; cdr3_nt: TGTGCCAGCAGCTTAAACCCCCAGGGAACGAGAGGCACTGAAGCTTTCTTT; cdr3_aa: CASSLNPQGTRGTEAFF
clone_size: -; v_call: TRBV27; d_call: -; j_call: TRBJ2-7; cdr3_nt: TGTGCCAGCAATTGCCTAGCGAGTTACGAGCAGTACTTC; cdr3_aa: CASNCLASYEQYF
clone_size: few; v_call: TRBV28; d_call: TRBD1; j_call: TRBJ2-7; cdr3_nt: TGTGCCAGCACCCCTTGGAGTCAGGGGGCGCGAGAGCAGTACTTC; cdr3_aa: CASTPWSQGAREQYF
clone_size: -; v_call: TRBV9; d_call: -; j_call: TRBJ1-3; cdr3_nt: TGTGCCAGCAGCGTCGACAGCCCCCCCTCTGGAAACACCATATATTTT; cdr3_aa: CASSVDSPPSGNTIYF
clone_size: -; v_call: TRBV5-4; d_call: -; j_call: TRBJ2-7; cdr3_nt: TGTGCCAGCAGCCCGACACAGGGCACGGAGCAGTACTTC; cdr3_aa: CASSPTQGTEQYF
clone_size: once; v_call: TRBV27; d_call: TRBD1; j_call: TRBJ1-2; cdr3_nt: TGTGCCAGCAGCGGGACAGGCTGGGCCCAGGGCTACACCTTC; cdr3_aa: CASSGTGWAQGYTF
clone_size: few; v_call: TRBV30; d_call: TRBD2; j_call: TRBJ2-1; cdr3_nt: TGTGCCTGGAGAAGACTAGCGGTTTCCTACAATGAGCAGTTCTTC; cdr3_aa: CAWRRLAVSYNEQFF
clone_size: -; v_call: TRBV7-8; d_call: TRBD2; j_call: TRBJ2-1; cdr3_nt: TGTGCCAGCAGCTTACTGTTGGCGGGAGTTAGGAGGAATGAGCAGTTCTTC; cdr3_aa: CASSLLLAGVRRNEQFF
clone_size: once; v_call: TRBV6-5; d_call: -; j_call: TRBJ1-4; cdr3_nt: TGTGCCAGCAGCTTAGGGACCTATGAAAAACTGTTTTTT; cdr3_aa: CASSLGTYEKLFF
clone_size: -; v_call: TRBV28; d_call: -; j_call: TRBJ1-3; cdr3_nt: TGTGCCAGCAGTTTGTTAGGAAACACCATATATTTT; cdr3_aa: CASSLLGNTIYF
clone_size: -; v_call: TRBV7-2; d_call: TRBD2; j_call: TRBJ2-1; cdr3_nt: TGTGCCAGCAGCCTGGAAAGCGGGAGGAGGCAGTTCTTC; cdr3_aa: CASSLESGRRQFF
clone_size: once; v_call: TRBV5-4; d_call: -; j_call: TRBJ2-7; cdr3_nt: TGTGCCAGCAGCTTGGCCCCACACTCCGAGCAGTACTTC; cdr3_aa: CASSLAPHSEQYF
clone_size: -; v_call: TRBV19; d_call: TRBD2; j_call: TRBJ2-3; cdr3_nt: TGTGCCAGTGGATCGCGCGGGCCTAGCGGTTACACAGATACGCAGTATTTT; cdr3_aa: CASGSRGPSGYTDTQYF
clone_size: -; v_call: TRBV19; d_call: -; j_call: TRBJ2-5; cdr3_nt: TGTGCCAGTAGAGATACTGGCATGGGAGCAGAGACCCAGTACTTC; cdr3_aa: CASRDTGMGAETQYF
clone_size: -; v_call: TRBV7-9; d_call: TRBD1; j_call: TRBJ1-4; cdr3_nt: TGTGCCAGCAGTCCCGGGACAGGGGTTGAAAAACTGTTTTTT; cdr3_aa: CASSPGTGVEKLFF
clone_size: -; v_call: TRBV7-9; d_call: TRBD1; j_call: TRBJ2-3; cdr3_nt: TGTGCCAGCAGCTTAAGGGGACAGGGGACGGGACTAGATACGCAGTATTTT; cdr3_aa: CASSLRGQGTGLDTQYF
clone_size: -; v_call: TRBV5-1; d_call: TRBD2; j_call: TRBJ2-3; cdr3_nt: TGCGCCAGCAGCAAACTAGCGGGAGGTCAGACAGATACGCAGTATTTT; cdr3_aa: CASSKLAGGQTDTQYF
clone_size: once; v_call: TRBV19; d_call: -; j_call: TRBJ1-5; cdr3_nt: TGTGCCAGTAGTATAGAGGGCAGAACTAGCAATCAGCCCCAGCATTTT; cdr3_aa: CASSIEGRTSNQPQHF
clone_size: -; v_call: TRBV7-2; d_call: TRBD2; j_call: TRBJ2-7; cdr3_nt: TGTGCCAGCAGCATGGGACTAGCGGGAGGGATGGGCTACGAGCAGTACTTC; cdr3_aa: CASSMGLAGGMGYEQYF
clone_size: -; v_call: TRBV4-3; d_call: -; j_call: TRBJ1-2; cdr3_nt: TGCGCCAGCAGCCAAGGGGGGGCAGGGGAAAGCTATGGCTACACCTTC; cdr3_aa: CASSQGGAGESYGYTF
clone_size: few; v_call: TRBV29-1; d_call: -; j_call: TRBJ2-7; cdr3_nt: TGCAGCGTGACGTTATGGCAAGGTAGCATATACGAGCAGTACTTC; cdr3_aa: CSVTLWQGSIYEQYF
clone_size: few; v_call: TRBV5-6; d_call: -; j_call: TRBJ2-7; cdr3_nt: TGTGCCAGCAGCTGGAGAAGGGGAACCTACGAGCAGTACTTC; cdr3_aa: CASSWRRGTYEQYF
clone_size: once; v_call: TRBV19; d_call: TRBD1; j_call: TRBJ1-1; cdr3_nt: TGTGCCAGTAGTCCTGGACAGGGGGCGCGGGTTTTCTTT; cdr3_aa: CASSPGQGARVFF
clone_size: few; v_call: TRBV4-2; d_call: -; j_call: TRBJ1-1; cdr3_nt: TGTGCCAGCAGCCAACCCTTCCGGAGGGAAGGGACTGAAGCTTTCTTT; cdr3_aa: CASSQPFRREGTEAFF
clone_size: -; v_call: TRBV7-2; d_call: -; j_call: TRBJ1-2; cdr3_nt: TGTGCCAGCAGCTTAGGGGGAGCTGGCCCCCTCTATGGCTACACCTTC; cdr3_aa: CASSLGGAGPLYGYTF
clone_size: -; v_call: TRBV21-1; d_call: -; j_call: TRBJ1-2; cdr3_nt: TGTGCCAGCAGCAAAGTCAGCTATGGCTACACCTTC; cdr3_aa: CASSKVSYGYTF
clone_size: -; v_call: TRBV5-1; d_call: -; j_call: TRBJ1-2; cdr3_nt: TGCGCCAGCAGCTACAGGGAGGGGACATATGGCTACACCTTC; cdr3_aa: CASSYREGTYGYTF
clone_size: -; v_call: TRBV19; d_call: -; j_call: TRBJ2-7; cdr3_nt: TGTGCCAGTAGTTTTGGGGGCTCCTACGAGCAGTACTTC; cdr3_aa: CASSFGGSYEQYF
clone_size: -; v_call: TRBV5-1; d_call: -; j_call: TRBJ2-3; cdr3_nt: TGCGCCAGCAGCTTTGAAGCGGGCCCTGTTGATACGCAGTATTTT; cdr3_aa: CASSFEAGPVDTQYF
clone_size: -; v_call: TRBV28; d_call: -; j_call: TRBJ2-5; cdr3_nt: TGTGCCAGCAGTTTAGCGGGACCCCAAGAGACCCAGTACTTC; cdr3_aa: CASSLAGPQETQYF
clone_size: -; v_call: TRBV7-6; d_call: TRBD2; j_call: TRBJ2-3; cdr3_nt: TGTGCCAGCAGCGGGGGACTAGCGGGAGGGGCAGATACGCAGTATTTT; cdr3_aa: CASSGGLAGGADTQYF
clone_size: -; v_call: TRBV28; d_call: -; j_call: TRBJ2-7; cdr3_nt: TGTGCCAGCAGTTTAGCCGGGGCCCCCACCTACGAGCAGTACTTC; cdr3_aa: CASSLAGAPTYEQYF
clone_size: -; v_call: TRBV6-5; d_call: -; j_call: TRBJ2-1; cdr3_nt: TGTGCCAGCAGAAAAATGGGAGTGAATGAGCAGTTCTTC; cdr3_aa: CASRKMGVNEQFF
clone_size: -; v_call: TRBV5-1; d_call: -; j_call: TRBJ2-3; cdr3_nt: TGCGCCAGCAGCTTGATTGGGCAGAACACAGATACGCAGTATTTT; cdr3_aa: CASSLIGQNTDTQYF
clone_size: -; v_call: TRBV18; d_call: TRBD2; j_call: TRBJ2-5; cdr3_nt: TGTGCCAGCTCACTCCGCTCGACTAGCGGGAGAGGAGAGACCCAGTACTTC; cdr3_aa: CASSLRSTSGRGETQYF
clone_size: few; v_call: TRBV5-1; d_call: -; j_call: TRBJ2-1; cdr3_nt: TGCGCCAGCAGCCCCACCGCTAGCGACTACAATGAGCAGTTCTTC; cdr3_aa: CASSPTASDYNEQFF
clone_size: -; v_call: TRBV5-6; d_call: TRBD1; j_call: TRBJ1-1; cdr3_nt: TGTGCCAGCTCCACAGGGGTAACTGAAGCTTTCTTT; cdr3_aa: CASSTGVTEAFF
clone_size: -; v_call: TRBV11-2; d_call: -; j_call: TRBJ2-3; cdr3_nt: TGTGCCAGCAGCTTAGGGAGAACAGATACGCAGTATTTT; cdr3_aa: CASSLGRTDTQYF
clone_size: -; v_call: TRBV6-1; d_call: TRBD1; j_call: TRBJ1-2; cdr3_nt: TGTGCCAGCAGGGAGACAGGGATAAATGGCTACACCTTC; cdr3_aa: CASRETGINGYTF
clone_size: -; v_call: TRBV6-5; d_call: -; j_call: TRBJ1-6; cdr3_nt: TGTGCCAGCAGTTCGAGAGGGATCGGCGATTCACCCCTCCACTTT; cdr3_aa: CASSSRGIGDSPLHF
clone_size: -; v_call: TRBV27; d_call: TRBD1; j_call: TRBJ1-5; cdr3_nt: TGTGCCAGCAGTTTCACAGGGGGAGGTCAGCCCCAGCATTTT; cdr3_aa: CASSFTGGGQPQHF
clone_size: -; v_call: TRBV5-6; d_call: -; j_call: TRBJ2-7; cdr3_nt: TGTGCCAGCAGCTTGTACGATGAGCAGTACTTC; cdr3_aa: CASSLYDEQYF
clone_size: few; v_call: TRBV7-6; d_call: -; j_call: TRBJ2-1; cdr3_nt: TGTGCCAGCAGCTTAGGTCCCGGGAGTAGGGGCAATGAGCAGTTCTTC; cdr3_aa: CASSLGPGSRGNEQFF